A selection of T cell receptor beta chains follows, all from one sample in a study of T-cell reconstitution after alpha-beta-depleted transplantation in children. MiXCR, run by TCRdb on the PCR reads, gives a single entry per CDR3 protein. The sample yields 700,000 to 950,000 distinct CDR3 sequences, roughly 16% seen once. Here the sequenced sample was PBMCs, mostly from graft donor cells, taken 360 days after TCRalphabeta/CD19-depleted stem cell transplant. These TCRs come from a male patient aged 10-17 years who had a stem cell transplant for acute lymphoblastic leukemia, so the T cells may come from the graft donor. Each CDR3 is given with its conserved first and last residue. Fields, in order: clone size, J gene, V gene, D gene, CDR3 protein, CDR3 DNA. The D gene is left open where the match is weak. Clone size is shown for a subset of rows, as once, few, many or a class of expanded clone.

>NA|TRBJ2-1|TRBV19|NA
CASRALFYNEQFF
TGTGCCAGTAGAGCGTTGTTCTACAATGAGCAGTTCTTC
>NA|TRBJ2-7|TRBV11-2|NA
CASSLERGTGKF
TGTGCCAGCAGCTTAGAGAGGGGTACAGGGAAATTC
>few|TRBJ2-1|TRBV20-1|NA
CSARDPLKPFYNEQFF
TGCAGTGCTAGAGACCCCCTCAAACCATTCTACAATGAGCAGTTCTTC
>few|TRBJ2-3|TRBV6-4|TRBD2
CASSDLAGAADTQYF
TGTGCCAGCAGTGACCTAGCGGGAGCCGCAGATACGCAGTATTTT
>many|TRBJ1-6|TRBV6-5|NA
CASSYSGGVSSYNSPLHF
TGTGCCAGCAGTTACTCCGGGGGCGTAAGCTCCTATAATTCACCCCTCCACTTT
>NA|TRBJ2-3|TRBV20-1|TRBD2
CSASRTSVNTQYF
TGCAGTGCTAGCAGGACTAGCGTCAATACGCAGTATTTT
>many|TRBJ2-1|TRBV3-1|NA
CASSQDFSGSNEQFF
TGTGCCAGCAGCCAAGATTTCTCAGGTAGTAATGAGCAGTTCTTC
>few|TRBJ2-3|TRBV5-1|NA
CASTLGQQTDTQYF
TGCGCCAGCACCCTGGGACAACAGACAGATACGCAGTATTTT
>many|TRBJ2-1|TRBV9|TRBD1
CASSVVAGTGNNEQFF
TGTGCCAGCAGCGTAGTCGCCGGGACAGGGAATAATGAGCAGTTCTTC
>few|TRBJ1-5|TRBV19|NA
CASSTVNSNQPQHF
TGTGCCAGTAGTACAGTCAATAGCAATCAGCCCCAGCATTTT
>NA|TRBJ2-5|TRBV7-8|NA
CASSLINPTGLYF
TGTGCCAGCAGCTTAATTAATCCCACAGGGTTGTACTTC
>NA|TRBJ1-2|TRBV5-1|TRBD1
CASSWGQGSGYTF
TGCGCCAGCAGCTGGGGACAGGGTAGTGGCTACACCTTC
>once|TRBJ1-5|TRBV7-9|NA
CASSLSQGFQPQHF
TGTGCCAGCAGCTTATCTCAGGGCTTTCAGCCCCAGCATTTT
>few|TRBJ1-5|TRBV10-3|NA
CAISDPPGISNQPQHF
TGTGCCATCAGTGATCCGCCGGGAATTAGCAATCAGCCCCAGCATTTT
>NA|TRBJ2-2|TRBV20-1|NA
CSARRDPLNTGELFF
TGCAGTGCCAGAAGGGACCCCCTCAACACCGGGGAGCTGTTTTTT
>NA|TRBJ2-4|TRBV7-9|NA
CASSLTIIAKNIQYF
TGTGCCAGCAGCTTAACTATCATAGCCAAAAACATTCAGTACTTC
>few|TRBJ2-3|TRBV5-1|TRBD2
CASSPGTSRTDTQYF
TGCGCCAGCAGCCCCGGGACTAGCAGAACAGATACGCAGTATTTT
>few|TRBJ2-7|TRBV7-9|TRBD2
CASSRRLAGDNEQYF
TGTGCCAGCAGCCGTAGACTAGCGGGAGATAACGAGCAGTACTTC
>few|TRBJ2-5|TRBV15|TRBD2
CATSKVAGGETQYF
TGTGCCACCAGCAAGGTAGCGGGAGGTGAGACCCAGTACTTC
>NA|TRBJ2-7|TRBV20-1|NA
CSAESGRDAGPEQYF
TGCAGTGCTGAGTCTGGTCGGGACGCGGGCCCCGAGCAGTACTTC
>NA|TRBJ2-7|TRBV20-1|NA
CSVTGPRTYEQYF
TGCAGTGTGACGGGGCCCAGGACCTACGAGCAGTACTTC
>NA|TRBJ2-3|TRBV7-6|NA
CASSRTLAGTDTQYF
TGTGCCAGCAGCCGTACCTTGGCGGGCACAGATACGCAGTATTTT
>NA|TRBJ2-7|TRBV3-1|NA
CASSQVRVTSYEQYF
TGTGCCAGCAGTCAAGTGAGGGTGACCTCCTACGAGCAGTACTTC
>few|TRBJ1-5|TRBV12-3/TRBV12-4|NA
CASSLTVASNQPQHF
TGTGCCAGCAGTCTTACGGTGGCTAGCAATCAGCCCCAGCATTTT
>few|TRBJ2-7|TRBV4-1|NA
CASSQDDRDPYEQYF
TGCGCCAGCAGCCAAGACGACCGGGACCCCTACGAGCAGTACTTC
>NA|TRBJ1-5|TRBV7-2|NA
CASSLIGGYSNQPQHF
TGTGCCAGCAGCTTAATTGGGGGATATAGCAATCAGCCCCAGCATTTT
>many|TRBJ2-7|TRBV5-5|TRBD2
CASSLSGDEQYF
TGTGCCAGCAGTTTAAGCGGGGACGAGCAGTACTTC
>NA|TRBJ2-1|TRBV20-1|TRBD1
CSAVDRPWDNEQFF
TGCAGTGCTGTGGACAGGCCGTGGGACAATGAGCAGTTCTTC
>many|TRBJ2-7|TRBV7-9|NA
CASSFTRGLSNEQYF
TGTGCCAGCAGTTTCACGAGGGGCCTGTCTAACGAGCAGTACTTC
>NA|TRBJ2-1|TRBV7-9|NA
CASSRQAGLGYNEQFF
TGTGCCAGCAGCCGCCAAGCAGGTTTGGGGTACAATGAGCAGTTCTTC
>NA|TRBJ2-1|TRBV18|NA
CASSPLEIAGWGHNEQFF
TGTGCCAGCTCACCACTGGAGATTGCGGGATGGGGCCACAATGAGCAGTTCTTC
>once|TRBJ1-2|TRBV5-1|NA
CASSYDIVPYGYTF
TGCGCCAGCAGCTACGACATCGTCCCCTATGGCTACACCTTC
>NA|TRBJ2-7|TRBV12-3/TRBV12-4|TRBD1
CASSFILMGQGYYEQYF
TGTGCCAGCAGTTTTATATTGATGGGACAGGGGTATTACGAGCAGTACTTC
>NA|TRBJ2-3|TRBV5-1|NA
CASSPSIPTDTQYF
TGCGCCAGCAGCCCCTCGATACCCACAGATACGCAGTATTTT
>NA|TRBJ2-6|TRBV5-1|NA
CASSLGSFGANVLTF
TGCGCCAGCAGCTTGGGGTCCTTTGGGGCCAACGTCCTGACTTTC
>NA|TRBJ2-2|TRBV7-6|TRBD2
CASSFGSGSAGELFF
TGTGCCAGCAGCTTCGGTAGCGGGAGTGCCGGGGAGCTGTTTTTT
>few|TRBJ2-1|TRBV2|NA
CARETSISYNEQFF
TGTGCCAGAGAAACTAGCATCTCCTACAATGAGCAGTTCTTC
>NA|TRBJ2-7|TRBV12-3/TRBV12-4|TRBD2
CASSPLNSGREDHEQYF
TGTGCCAGCAGTCCCCTTAATAGCGGGAGGGAGGACCACGAGCAGTACTTC
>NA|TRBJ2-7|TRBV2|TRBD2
CASSIGLAGVNEQYF
TGTGCCAGCAGTATAGGACTAGCGGGAGTGAACGAGCAGTACTTC
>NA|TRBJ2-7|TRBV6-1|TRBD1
CASTPQGALDEQYF
TGTGCCAGCACTCCACAGGGGGCCCTCGACGAGCAGTACTTC
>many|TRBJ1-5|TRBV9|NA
CASSVGGWGQPQHF
TGTGCCAGCAGCGTAGGAGGTTGGGGTCAGCCCCAGCATTTT
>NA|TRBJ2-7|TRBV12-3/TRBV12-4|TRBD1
CASRSGTGESF
TGTGCCAGCCGATCCGGGACAGGGGAGTCCTTC
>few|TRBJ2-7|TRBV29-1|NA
CSVQDGGGFEQYF
TGCAGCGTACAGGACGGCGGCGGGTTCGAGCAGTACTTC
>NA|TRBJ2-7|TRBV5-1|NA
CASSLVQGRIEQYF
TGCGCCAGCAGCTTGGTTCAGGGGCGGATCGAGCAGTACTTC
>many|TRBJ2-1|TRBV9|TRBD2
CASSVTGTSGVYNEQFF
TGTGCCAGCAGCGTAACCGGGACTAGCGGGGTCTACAATGAGCAGTTCTTC
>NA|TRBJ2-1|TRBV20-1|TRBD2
CSAQMGAGGRNEQFF
TGCAGTGCACAGATGGGCGCGGGAGGGCGCAATGAGCAGTTCTTC
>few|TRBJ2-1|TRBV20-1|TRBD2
CSARLAGTSGHNEQFF
TGCAGTGCTAGACTTGCCGGGACTAGCGGCCACAATGAGCAGTTCTTC
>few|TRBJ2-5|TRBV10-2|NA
CASSEPKLVLMTRETQYF
TGCGCCAGCAGTGAGCCTAAACTAGTCCTCATGACTAGAGAGACCCAGTACTTC
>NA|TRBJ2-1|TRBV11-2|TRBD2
CASSLGGTYTMFF
TGTGCCAGCAGCTTGGGGGGGACCTACACGATGTTCTTC
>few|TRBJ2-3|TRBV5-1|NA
CASTGLRPGTDTQYF
TGCGCCAGCACCGGACTCCGCCCCGGCACAGATACGCAGTATTTT